One sample yielded the 19 T cell receptor beta chains listed below, sequenced in a study of naive and memory T cell subsets. Study findings and constraints: A few larger clonotypes appeared in naive repertoires, especially CD8, possibly memory cells re-expressing CD45RA.

The antigens these receptors bind are not known. The beta constant-region primer was an equimolar mix of two oligonucleotides covering TRBC1 and TRBC2. Ligated cDNA was amplified by four rounds of PCR with nested alpha and beta constant-region primers and SP2. TCRdb called the UMI-ligation and nested PCR reads again in MiXCR, with one record for every CDR3 protein. The table has about 150,000 distinct CDR3 sequences, about 20% seen once. Sequences were obtained from naive CD4+ T cells from blood. The receptor source for this set is a human donor in good health.

The J gene is TRBJ2-7, the V gene TRBV4-1; TRBD1 matches at 10 bases. The junction had 7 bases not matched to a gene; V was cut back by 5 bases and J by 3 bases. Per the germline V gene, CDR1 is MGHRA and CDR2 is YSYEKL. This CDR3 has 15 amino acids. CDR3 bases: TGCGCCAGCAGCTCTTATCGGGACAGGGGCTACGAGCAGTACTTC. This encodes CASSSYRDRGYEQYF.

This clonotype was detected only a few times. The gene calls are TRBV28 and TRBJ2-1; no clear D gene. Germline CDR1 is MDHEN and CDR2 is SYDVKM. V gave up 7 bases and J gave up 5 bases, with 21 bases separating them. CDR3 length: 16 residues. CDR3 DNA sequence: TGTGCCAGCAAAACACCCGGGTCTCCATTGAACAATGAGCAGTTCTTC. Protein product: CASKTPGSPLNNEQFF.

The CDR3 is CASSVQETQYF. The CDR3 nucleotides are TGTGCCAGCAGTGTCCAAGAGACCCAGTACTTC. The chain has TRBV12-3 or TRBV12-4 and TRBJ2-5; no firm D call. This CDR3 comprises 11 residues. V was shortened by 5 bases and J by 1 base, with 2 bases between the two germline ends.

There are many counts of this clonotype. The genes are TRBV29-1 and TRBJ2-1; the D is unclear. The germline CDR1 and CDR2 sequences are SQVTM and ANQGSEA. The V end lost 3 bases, the J end lost 8 bases, and 2 bases lay between the germline ends. This CDR3 region has 9 residues. The CDR3 loop reads CSVDDEQFF. CDR3 DNA: TGCAGCGTTGACGATGAGCAGTTCTTC.

There are a few counts of this clonotype. The rearrangement joins TRBV5-5 to TRBJ2-5; D not resolved. Trimming pared 6 bases from V and 5 bases from J, leaving 14 bases between. Germline-derived CDR1 and CDR2 are SGHKS and YYEKEE (reference sequence). This CDR3 comprises 13 residues. CDR3 DNA: TGTGCCAGCACCTCACACGGCCGCGAGACCCAGTACTTC. This sequence encodes CASTSHGRETQYF.

This rearrangement joins TRBV5-1 to TRBJ2-4, with TRBD1 matching over 10 bases. From germline, CDR1 is SGHRS and CDR2 YFSETQ. The CDR3 consists of 15 residues. The V gene end was trimmed by 5 bases and the J gene end by 0 bases; junction bases not matched to a gene: 2. CDR3 region: CASRGQGLAKNIQYF. CDR3 sequence (DNA): TGCGCCAGCAGGGGACAGGGGCTAGCCAAAAACATTCAGTACTTC.

This clonotype was counted between two and nine times. The chain carries TRBV30 and TRBJ1-3; no clear D. The CDR3 is 11 residues long. Trimming left V 5 bases short and J 2 bases short, with 4 bases between. CDR1 and CDR2 (germline): GTSNPN, SVGIG (reference sequence). CDR3 DNA: TGTGCCTGGTCTACTGGAAACACCATATATTTT. Amino acids: CAWSTGNTIYF.

This clonotype has a count of ten or more. The V gene is TRBV27, the J gene TRBJ1-5, with TRBD1 identical over 8 bases. The CDR3 loop spans 16 amino acids. Germline CDR1 is MNHEY and CDR2 is SMNVEV (reference sequence). J gave up 4 bases and V 5 bases, and 10 bases lay outside the gene matches. The CDR3 coding sequence is TGTGCCAGCAGTCTCTATGGACAGGGCCGTAATCAGCCCCAGCATTTT. As protein: CASSLYGQGRNQPQHF.

This chain's CDR3 is CASSPNSRNTIYF. For the CDR3, the DNA is TGTGCCAGCAGCCCAAACTCGAGGAACACCATATATTTT. This chain connects TRBV7-2 to TRBJ1-3, with D uncertain. Trimming removed 5 bases at V and 7 bases at J, with 12 bases between. Germline V CDR1 and CDR2: SGHTA, FQGNSA. The CDR3 length is 13 residues.

The J gene is TRBJ2-1, the V gene TRBV15, with TRBD2 identical over 8 bases. V shed 4 bases, J shed 0 bases, and the junction held 8 bases outside the gene matches. Germline loops: CDR1 LNHNV, CDR2 YYDKDF (reference sequence). This CDR3 region has 17 residues. The CDR3 loop reads CATSTPRGGPSYNEQFF. CDR3 nucleotides: TGTGCCACCAGCACCCCCCGGGGGGGACCCTCCTACAATGAGCAGTTCTTC.

The V gene is TRBV11-2, the J gene TRBJ2-3, with D tentatively TRBD2 (5 bases). Between the trimmed V and J ends, which lost 1 base and 7 bases, there was a span of 12 bases. The CDR3 length is 14 residues. Per the germline V gene, CDR1 is SGHAT and CDR2 is FQNNGV. CDR3 DNA sequence: TGTGCCAGCAGCTTAGGGGGTAGCGTGCATACGCAGTATTTT. Encoded protein: CASSLGGSVHTQYF. Together with reference TRBV11-2 and TRBJ2-3, the CDR3 gives the full variable domain: EAGVAQSPRYKIIEKRQSVAFWCNPISGHATLYWYQQILGQGPKLLIQFQNNGVVDDSQLPKDRFSAERLKGVDSTLKIQPAKLEDSAVYLCASSLGGSVHTQYFGPGTRLTVL.

This clonotype showed up just a few times. The rearrangement joins TRBV28 to TRBJ1-5; 7 bases align to TRBD1. Germline values: CDR1 MDHEN, CDR2 SYDVKM. The CDR3 loop spans 16 amino acids. V gave up 4 bases and J gave up 1 base; unmatched junction bases: 7. CDR3 sequence reads: CASSYQTGLSNQPQHF. The CDR3 nucleotides are TGTGCCAGCAGTTATCAGACAGGGCTCAGCAATCAGCCCCAGCATTTT.

The V gene is TRBV28, the J gene TRBJ2-7; 12 positions agree with TRBD1. V lost 7 bases and J lost 6; bases outside the gene matches: 4. Germline values: CDR1 MDHEN, CDR2 SYDVKM. The CDR3 is 13 residues long. The CDR3 loop is CASNRDRGREQYF. DNA for the CDR3: TGTGCCAGCAACCGGGACAGGGGGCGCGAGCAGTACTTC.

This clonotype was observed a handful of times. This chain uses TRBV28 with TRBJ2-4, with TRBD1 matching 8 bases. After removal of 3 bases from V and 4 bases from J, the junction contained 8 bases not matched to a gene. The germline V gene has CDR1 MDHEN and CDR2 SYDVKM. The CDR3 runs 16 residues. CDR3 DNA: TGTGCCAGCAGTTTCCCCGGACAGGGCGTAAAAAACATTCAGTACTTC. It codes for CASSFPGQGVKNIQYF.

The sample holds a few counts of this clonotype. This chain joins TRBV6-5 and TRBJ2-7; 7 positions match TRBD2. Germline V gene lookup returns CDR1 MNHEY and CDR2 SVGAGI. This CDR3 contains 11 residues. The trim removed 6 bases at V and 13 bases at J, leaving 9 bases unmatched. The CDR3 DNA reads TGTGCCAGCAGCGACGGGGGGATGATCTACTTC. Translation gives CASSDGGMIYF.

V gene TRBV11-3 combines with J gene TRBJ2-3; unclear D gene. V lost 5 bases to trimming and J lost 6 bases, with 12 bases between them. This CDR3 comprises 13 residues. Germline assignment: CDR1 SGHNT and CDR2 YENEEA. CDR3 DNA sequence: TGTGCCAGCAGCCCTATGGAATCGGATACGCAGTATTTT. This sequence encodes CASSPMESDTQYF.

This chain links TRBV6-1 with TRBJ2-1, with TRBD1 matching over 7 bases. Per the germline V gene, CDR1 is MNHNS and CDR2 is SASEGT. J gave up 8 bases and V 6 bases, and 7 bases lay outside the gene matches. There are 13 residues in the CDR3. CDR3 region: CASSRTGAYEQFF. CDR3 nucleotide sequence: TGTGCCAGCAGCCGAACAGGGGCCTATGAGCAGTTCTTC.

The chain couples TRBV6-6 to TRBJ2-3; maybe TRBD1 (6 bases). Deletions cut 5 bases from V and 2 bases from J, with 14 bases between. Germline values: CDR1 MNHNY, CDR2 SVGAGI (reference sequence). The CDR3 is 15 residues long. CDR3 region: CASSLGGALTDTQYF. The CDR3 nucleotides are TGTGCCAGCAGTCTAGGGGGAGCGCTCACAGATACGCAGTATTTT.

This clonotype was picked up a small number of times. This chain uses TRBV29-1 with TRBJ2-7, with 8 bases fitting TRBD1. Unmatched junction bases numbered 9, after V lost 7 bases and J lost 7 bases. From germline, CDR1 is SQVTM and CDR2 ANQGSEA. The CDR3 loop spans 12 amino acids. The CDR3 DNA reads as TGCAGCGGAGGCCAGGGGGCGGGGGAGCAGTACTTC. Residues: CSGGQGAGEQYF.